The T cell receptor beta chain described here comes from a study of cytomegalovirus exposure and HLA in healthy donors. Broader study findings: Most TCR sequences were rare, but some public TCRs occurred in many donors.

A multiplex PCR was run with 60 Vbeta primers and 13 Jbeta primers. Libraries were prepared by immunoSEQ multiplex PCR; TCRdb keeps only in-frame clonotypes and omits some of them. In the table there are about 96,000 clones, 60% to 80% of which are singletons. Comments on this clone: Its antigen remains unknown.

CDR3 length: 15 amino acids. With V trimmed by 7 bases and J by 12 bases, 14 bases remained unmatched. Germline V gene lookup returns CDR1 SGHRS and CDR2 YFSETQ. This TCR came from a man between 60 and 70 years old in good health and CMV-seronegative. This chain joins TRBV5-1 and TRBJ2-1, with TRBD2 matching over 12 bases. Sequenced: PBMCs. The CDR3 bases are TGCGCCAGCGGTCCTGAGGCTAGCGGGGGGGCGGGGCAGTTCTTC. This gives the protein CASGPEASGGAGQFF.